The 14 T cell receptor beta chains listed next were all sequenced from one sample in a study of blood T cell repertoires in COVID-19. The protocol was immunoSEQ multiplex PCR, while the TCRdb copy is restricted to in-frame clones and leaves out a portion. The repertoire has 40,000 to 60,000 clones, around 86% of them found once; the top ten carry 5%. Sequenced sample: peripheral blood. These receptors were collected from a man aged 35 to 55 with active COVID-19.

The chain recombines TRBV18 with TRBJ1-2, with TRBD1 matching over 9 bases. Germline lookup yields CDR1 KGHSH and CDR2 LQKENI. V trimming: 5 bases; J trimming: 6 bases; junction bases outside the gene matches: 4. The CDR3 runs to 13 residues. The CDR3 nucleotides read TGTGCCAGCTCAAGGGACAGGGCCGATGGCTACACCTTC. This encodes CASSRDRADGYTF.

The V gene is TRBV5-1, the J gene TRBJ2-1, with a possible D match to TRBD2 (6 bases). The CDR3 is made up of 17 amino acids. Trimming pared 3 bases from V and 5 bases from J, leaving 21 bases between. Germline assignment: CDR1 SGHRS and CDR2 YFSETQ. In nucleotides, the CDR3 is TGCGCCAGCAGCTCGCCTCGTGGAGGGACTGGGGACAATGAGCAGTTCTTC. Protein sequence: CASSSPRGGTGDNEQFF.

This chain uses TRBV15 with TRBJ1-4, with 7 bases that match TRBD1. The CDR3 runs 16 residues. Germline assignment: CDR1 LNHNV and CDR2 YYDKDF (reference sequence). The V gene end was trimmed by 3 bases and the J gene end by 5 bases; junction bases not matched to a gene: 9. The CDR3 DNA is TGTGCCACCAGCAGTACTTCAGGGGGGAGAAATGAAAAACTGTTTTTT. This gives the protein CATSSTSGGRNEKLFF.

The chain combines TRBV7-9 with TRBJ2-3; D is possibly TRBD1 (6 bases). From germline, CDR1 is SEHNR and CDR2 FQNEAQ (reference sequence). CDR3 size: 14 residues. V was cut by 4 bases and J by 0 bases, with 8 bases left in between. CDR3 DNA: TGTGCCAGCAGCTCTCAGGGGAGCACAGATACGCAGTATTTT. Its translation is CASSSQGSTDTQYF. Using reference TRBV7-9 and TRBJ2-3 for the parts outside the CDR3, the full variable domain is DTGVSQNPRHKITKRGQNVTFRCDPISEHNRLYWYRQTLGQGPEFLTYFQNEAQLEKSRLLSDRFSAERPKGSFSTLEIQRTEQGDSAMYLCASSSQGSTDTQYFGPGTRLTVL.

The CDR3 sequence is CASSIPTSGTYEQYF. The CDR3 region has the DNA TGTGCCAGCAGCATACCGACTAGCGGGACCTACGAGCAGTACTTC. J is TRBJ2-7 and V is TRBV13; 11 bases fit TRBD2. The CDR3 loop spans 15 amino acids. The V gene's germline CDR1 is PRHDT and CDR2 FYEKMQ (reference sequence). The ends lost 5 bases at V and 2 bases at J; junction bases unmatched: 5.

This chain links TRBV18 with TRBJ1-5; TRBD1 matches at 9 bases. The CDR3 totals 17 residues. Germline V lookup: CDR1 KGHSH, CDR2 LQKENI. V shed 3 bases, J shed 0 bases, and the junction held 6 bases outside the gene matches. Here the CDR3 reads CASSPPGTGNSNQPQHF. The CDR3 DNA follows: TGTGCCAGCTCACCTCCGGGGACAGGGAATAGCAATCAGCCCCAGCATTTT.

The rearrangement links TRBV28 to TRBJ1-1; a weak D match, TRBD1 (6 bases). Germline assignment: CDR1 MDHEN and CDR2 SYDVKM. Between the trimmed V and J ends, which lost 5 bases and 8 bases, there was a span of 18 bases. This CDR3 spans 14 amino acids. CDR3 nucleotides: TGTGCCAGCAGTCTGTGGACAGTGGGGAGAGAAGCTTTCTTT. This codes for CASSLWTVGREAFF.

V and J are TRBV3-1 (or the pseudogene TRBV3-2) and TRBJ2-3; possibly TRBD1 for D (5 bases). The V end was cut by 7 bases, the J end by 1 base, with 15 bases between. Germline CDR1 LGHDT, CDR2 YNNKEL (reference sequence). The CDR3 is 15 residues long. The CDR3 DNA reads as TGTGCCAGCACCCACGCAGGGATTGGCACAGATACGCAGTATTTT. Translating gives CASTHAGIGTDTQYF.

The gene calls are TRBV4-2 and TRBJ2-3, with D possibly TRBD2 on 6 matching bases. Trimming removed 1 base from V and 2 bases from J, with 10 bases in between. CDR3 size: 15 residues. Germline CDR1 is LGHNA and CDR2 is YNFKEQ. CDR3: CASSQAGLFTDTQYF. The DNA for the CDR3 is TGTGCCAGCAGCCAAGCGGGACTCTTCACAGATACGCAGTATTTT.

In DNA form, the CDR3 reads TGTGCCATCAGCCAAAGAAGGGACAGGGGTAATGGGGCTAGCCAGACCGGGGAGCTGTTTTTT. It specifies CAISQRRDRGNGASQTGELFF. The genes are TRBV10-3 and TRBJ2-2; 10 nucleotides line up with TRBD1. The junction had 24 bases not matched to a gene; V was cut back by 6 bases and J by 5 bases. The CDR3 sequence is 21 residues long. Germline-derived CDR1 and CDR2 are ENHRY and SYGVKD.

The genes are TRBV28 and TRBJ1-2; no clear D gene. V lost 6 bases and J 10 bases, leaving 21 bases between the germline ends. This CDR3 contains 14 residues. Germline lookup yields CDR1 MDHEN and CDR2 SYDVKM. CDR3 nucleotide sequence: TGTGCCAGCAGCTTCCCCACTACTCGCTTAGTCTACACCTTC. Translation: CASSFPTTRLVYTF.

V and J are TRBV10-3 and TRBJ1-6; weak D call: TRBD1 (6 bases). Germline CDR1 ENHRY, CDR2 SYGVKD. This CDR3 contains 15 residues. V lost 6 bases, J lost 0 bases, and 9 bases lay in between. CDR3: CAIRQGNSYNSPLHF. CDR3 nucleotides: TGTGCCATCAGACAGGGTAACTCCTATAATTCACCCCTCCACTTT.

This chain joins TRBV7-9 and TRBJ2-7; weak D call: TRBD1 (5 bases). The CDR3 contains 12 residues. Looked up from germline, CDR1 is SEHNR and CDR2 is FQNEAQ (reference sequence). Trimming shortened V by 7 bases and J by 3 bases, and 10 bases separated the two germline ends. CDR3 amino acids: CASTDSYYEQYF. DNA for the CDR3: TGTGCCAGCACAGACAGCTACTACGAGCAGTACTTC.

The chain combines TRBV6-5 with TRBJ2-7; 13 positions agree with TRBD2. V trimming: 4 bases; J trimming: 0 bases; junction bases outside the gene matches: 0. The CDR3 consists of 15 residues. CDR1 is MNHEY, CDR2 SVGAGI, per germline. CDR3 in DNA: TGTGCCAGCAGTTGGACTAGCGGGAGCTCCTACGAGCAGTACTTC. Translating gives CASSWTSGSSYEQYF.